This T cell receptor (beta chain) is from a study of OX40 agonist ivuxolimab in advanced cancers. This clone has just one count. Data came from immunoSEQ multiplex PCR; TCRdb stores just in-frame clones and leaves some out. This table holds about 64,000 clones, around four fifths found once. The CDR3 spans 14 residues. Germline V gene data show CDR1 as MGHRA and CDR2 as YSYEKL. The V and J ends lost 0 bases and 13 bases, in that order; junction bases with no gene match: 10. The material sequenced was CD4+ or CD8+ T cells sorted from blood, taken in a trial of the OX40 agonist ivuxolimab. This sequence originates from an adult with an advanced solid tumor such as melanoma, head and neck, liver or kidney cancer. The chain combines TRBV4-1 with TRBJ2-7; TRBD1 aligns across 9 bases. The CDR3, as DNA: TGCGCCAGCAGCCAAGAGGGACAGGGCCCCAGTCGATACTTC. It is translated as CASSQEGQGPSRYF.